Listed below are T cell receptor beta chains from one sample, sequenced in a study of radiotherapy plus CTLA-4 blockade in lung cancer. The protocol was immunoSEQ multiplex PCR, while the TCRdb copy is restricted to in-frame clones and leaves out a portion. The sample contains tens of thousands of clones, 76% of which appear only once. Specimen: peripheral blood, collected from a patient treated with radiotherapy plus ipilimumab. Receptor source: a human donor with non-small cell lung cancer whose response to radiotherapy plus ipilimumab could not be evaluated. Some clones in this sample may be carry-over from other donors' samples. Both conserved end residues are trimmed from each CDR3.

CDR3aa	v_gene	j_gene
ANKRAGGQPQH	TRBV10-1	TRBJ1-5
ASSRDSLDEQY	TRBV19	TRBJ2-7
ASSIDSYQPQH	TRBV19	TRBJ1-5
ASSVAGQITGELF	TRBV9	TRBJ2-2
ASSLGVSSEKLF	TRBV5-5	TRBJ1-4
ASSPGEGGETQY	TRBV5-1	TRBJ2-5
ASTRARGTGELF	TRBV25-1	TRBJ2-2
ASSLQGTGEKLF	TRBV6-6	TRBJ1-4
ASSQESSAGTDTQY	TRBV4-1	TRBJ2-3
ASSPGTGEETQY	TRBV5-1	TRBJ2-5
SAQVVHEQF	TRBV20-1	TRBJ2-1
ASRRNGQESYEQY	TRBV5-1	TRBJ2-7
ASGRQGLNIQY	TRBV28	TRBJ2-4
ASSPPPSYEQY	TRBV28	TRBJ2-7
ASSPPAGEGTGYT	TRBV5-6	TRBJ1-2
ASSYSGPDTEAF	TRBV6-5	TRBJ1-1
ASSLEGGSYEQY	TRBV5-1	TRBJ2-7
ASSFRRGYQPQH	TRBV28	TRBJ1-5
ASSWTGNSGANVLT	TRBV5-6	TRBJ2-6
ASSSTGDQPQH	TRBV6-5	TRBJ1-5
ASSPPEDSNYGYT	TRBV28	TRBJ1-2
ASSVDGGGVGGTQY	TRBV9	TRBJ2-5
ASSEATGGLGYT	TRBV2	TRBJ1-2
ASSLVGEGTEAF	TRBV7-2	TRBJ1-1
ASSPGDRNTGELF	TRBV28	TRBJ2-2
ASSQLGGDSGNTIY	TRBV23-1	TRBJ1-3
ASSASGNQPQH	TRBV2	TRBJ1-5
ASSFRTGNTGELF	TRBV27	TRBJ2-2
ASSEDGQDYEQY	TRBV9	TRBJ2-7
ASGSQETQY	TRBV12-5	TRBJ2-5
ASSSLAIRQGYNEQF	TRBV27	TRBJ2-1
ASRRGYEQY	TRBV7-2	TRBJ2-7
ASSLALGTGSYEQY	TRBV7-9	TRBJ2-7
ASSEGGISNQPQH	TRBV9	TRBJ1-5
ASSPPTNTGELF	TRBV18	TRBJ2-2
ASSGTPYNEQF	TRBV28	TRBJ2-1
ASSHRGRFNEKLF	TRBV11-1	TRBJ1-4
ATQTGEDTGELF	TRBV19	TRBJ2-2
AWSVLGNTIY	TRBV30	TRBJ1-3
ASSRPRGRGAEYEQY	TRBV7-2	TRBJ2-7
ASSPGTTSYEQY	TRBV18	.
ASSYRGGETQY	TRBV2	TRBJ2-5
ASSSPGGDNSPLH	TRBV18	TRBJ1-6
ASSDEGSRPLRR	TRBV2	TRBJ1-3
AISETGESGNTIY	TRBV10-3	TRBJ1-3
ASSGGKGGGPHGSPLH	TRBV28	TRBJ1-6
ASSDQSGGEKLF	TRBV6-5	TRBJ1-4
ASSMGTVEKLF	TRBV19	TRBJ1-4
ASSLEFGVEQY	TRBV5-1	TRBJ2-7
ATRDNEQF	TRBV10-3	TRBJ2-1
ASSLDTGGYEQY	TRBV5-1	TRBJ2-7
ASSPGTESNGYT	TRBV5-6	TRBJ1-2
ASRPVGTGHTEAF	TRBV6-6	TRBJ1-1